The rows below give T cell receptor beta chains drawn from one sample of a study of CD8 T cells in ankylosing spondylitis. TCRdb fed the 5' RACE reads into MiXCR, producing one record per CDR3 protein. The profile shows 450,000 or so distinct CDR3 sequences, roughly 26% of them singletons. Sequencing input: blood, either unsorted or a sorted T cell fraction (not recorded which). The receptors shown here come from a male donor with ankylosing spondylitis. Both conserved end residues are part of each CDR3. A D gene is named only where the DNA matches it firmly. The size of a clone is reported for some rows only, either as once, few or many, or as a class for expanded clones.

V	J	size	D	CDR3	DNA
TRBV2	TRBJ1-1	-	TRBD1	CASSNQGANTEAFF	TGTGCCAGCAGCAACCAGGGGGCGAACACTGAAGCTTTCTTT
TRBV7-6	TRBJ2-1	-	-	CASSFSGPSYNEQFF	TGTGCCAGCAGCTTTAGCGGCCCCTCCTACAATGAGCAGTTCTTC
TRBV12-3/TRBV12-4	TRBJ1-5	-	-	CASSLGPRTQPQHF	TGTGCCAGCAGTTTGGGACCCCGAACTCAGCCCCAGCATTTT
TRBV24-1	TRBJ2-1	few	TRBD2	CATSDTSGGYNEQFF	TGTGCCACCAGTGATACTAGCGGGGGATACAATGAGCAGTTCTTC
TRBV12-3/TRBV12-4	TRBJ2-1	few	TRBD2	CASSLLAGHYNEQFF	TGTGCCAGCAGTCTACTAGCGGGCCATTACAATGAGCAGTTCTTC
TRBV3-1	TRBJ1-2	-	-	CASSQDRGGYYGYTF	TGTGCCAGCAGCCAAGATCGGGGAGGATACTATGGCTACACCTTC
TRBV7-9	TRBJ1-3	few	TRBD1	CASSPGQSGNTIYF	TGTGCCAGCAGCCCGGGACAGAGTGGAAACACCATATATTTT
TRBV7-2	TRBJ2-7	-	-	CASSPEILSFYEQYF	TGTGCCAGCAGCCCCGAGATTCTTTCTTTCTACGAGCAGTACTTC
TRBV3-1	TRBJ2-1	few	-	CASSQDQSGAREQFF	TGTGCCAGCAGCCAAGATCAGTCGGGAGCCCGTGAGCAGTTCTTC
TRBV5-1	TRBJ1-2	-	-	CASSLGQAEYGYTF	TGCGCCAGCAGCTTGGGACAGGCTGAATATGGCTACACCTTC
TRBV11-2	TRBJ2-1	-	TRBD2	CASSLRVLSGIDEQFF	TGTGCCAGCAGCTTAAGAGTTCTTAGCGGGATTGATGAGCAGTTCTTC
TRBV7-2	TRBJ2-1	-	-	CASTKGNSPYNEQFF	TGTGCCAGCACCAAGGGGAACTCCCCCTACAATGAGCAGTTCTTC
TRBV12-3/TRBV12-4	TRBJ2-1	many	-	CASSFRARQFF	TGTGCCAGCAGTTTCAGGGCCCGACAGTTCTTC
TRBV29-1	TRBJ2-7	few	-	CSVEVKGGVLYEQYF	TGCAGCGTTGAAGTGAAGGGAGGAGTATTATACGAGCAGTACTTC
TRBV3-1	TRBJ1-2	few	-	CASSQIQEYGYTF	TGTGCCAGCAGCCAGATACAGGAGTATGGCTACACCTTC
TRBV7-9	TRBJ2-3	-	-	CASSHRDGTDTQYF	TGTGCCAGCAGCCACAGGGACGGAACAGATACGCAGTATTTT
TRBV3-1	TRBJ1-2	-	TRBD1	CASSQDVPRGRRYGYTF	TGTGCCAGCAGCCAAGATGTGCCCAGGGGGCGCCGGTATGGCTACACCTTC
TRBV12-3/TRBV12-4	TRBJ1-5	-	-	CASSGPGTSTRHF	TGTGCCAGCAGTGGTCCCGGGACCTCGACAAGGCATTTT